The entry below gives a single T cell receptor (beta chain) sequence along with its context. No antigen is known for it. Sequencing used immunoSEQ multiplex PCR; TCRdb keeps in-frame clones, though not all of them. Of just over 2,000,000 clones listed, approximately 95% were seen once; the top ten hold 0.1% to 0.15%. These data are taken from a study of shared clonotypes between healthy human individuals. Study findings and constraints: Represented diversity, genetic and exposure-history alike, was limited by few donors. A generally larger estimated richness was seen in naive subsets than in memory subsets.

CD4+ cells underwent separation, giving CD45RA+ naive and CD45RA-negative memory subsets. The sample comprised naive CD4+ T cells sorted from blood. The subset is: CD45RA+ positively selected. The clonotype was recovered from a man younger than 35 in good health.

Here the CDR3 reads CASSIGRGRSGANVLTF. The DNA for the CDR3 is TGTGCCAGTAGTATAGGAAGAGGAAGGTCTGGGGCCAACGTCCTGACTTTC. The rearrangement joins TRBV19 to TRBJ2-6; D unclear. The V end was cut by 1 base, the J end by 1 base, with 11 bases between. The CDR3 is 17 residues long. Germline V CDR1 and CDR2: LNHDA, SQIVND (reference sequence).